This T cell receptor (beta chain) was recovered during a study of blood T cells in healthy people across ages. Study-level background: Template switching recovered approximately one barcoded beta molecule for every two T cells. Broader study findings: Compared with aged donors, long-lived donors showed fewer expanded clones, suggesting selection. Because sorting was not performed, PBMCs prevented conclusive naive versus antigen-experienced comparison.

Concerning this clonotype: Its matching antigen is unknown.

It was with a sample-barcoded 5' primer and a J-beta primer mix that a second PCR of about 7 to 12 cycles was run. TCRdb used MiXCR to reprocess the 5' RACE reads, holding one entry per CDR3 protein. Here the sample spans over 1,200,000 distinct CDR3 sequences, roughly 59% being singletons. The people who gave samples were healthy Caucasians from Russia, aged roughly 6 to 90. Sequencing was carried out using blood. The sequence was obtained from a man aged 18 to 30 in good health.

This CDR3 reads CASRSSGGSTDTQYF. In DNA form, the CDR3 reads TGTGCCAGCAGGTCCTCCGGGGGGAGCACAGATACGCAGTATTTT. The V call is TRBV14, the J call TRBJ2-3, with 7 bases aligning to TRBD2. Germline values: CDR1 SGHDN, CDR2 FVKESK. The J segment lost 0 bases and the V segment lost 6 bases, leaving 6 bases of the junction unmatched. This CDR3 region has 15 residues.